Listed below are T cell receptor beta chains from one sample, sequenced in a study of CD8+ T cells in alopecia areata. Measured with immunoSEQ multiplex PCR; TCRdb has only the in-frame clones, and not every one. Of about 150,000 clones in the sample, approximately 60% were seen once. Sample: CD4+ T cells sorted from blood. Receptor source: a human donor in good health. Each CDR3 is given with its conserved first and last residue. A D gene is named only where the DNA matches it firmly. Size is stated for part of the rows, as once, few or many counts, or as a class when the clone is expanded.

D	V	J	size	CDR3	DNA
.	TRBV4-1	TRBJ2-1	.	CASSRTRDSYNEQFF	TGCGCCAGCAGCCGTACCCGGGACTCCTACAATGAGCAGTTCTTC
.	TRBV5-6	TRBJ1-4	few	CASSLAARNEKLFF	TGTGCCAGCAGCTTGGCAGCTAGGAATGAAAAACTGTTTTTT
TRBD2	TRBV29-1	TRBJ2-1	.	CSVVGTSGRPHNEQFF	TGCAGCGTTGTTGGGACTAGCGGGAGACCCCACAATGAGCAGTTCTTC
TRBD1	TRBV7-9	TRBJ1-2	few	CAIQQGGNNYGYTF	TGTGCCATCCAACAGGGGGGCAATAACTATGGCTACACCTTC
.	TRBV6-5	TRBJ2-3	.	CASSYNRASTDTQYF	TGTGCCAGCAGTTACAACAGGGCTAGCACAGATACGCAGTATTTT
TRBD1	TRBV9	TRBJ1-2	.	CASSLTGDTYGYTF	TGTGCCAGCAGCCTGACAGGGGATACCTATGGCTACACCTTC
TRBD1	TRBV2	TRBJ1-2	.	CASRRTGDGGYTF	TGTGCCAGCAGGAGGACAGGGGATGGCGGCTACACCTTC
.	TRBV25-1	TRBJ1-1	few	CASSDPGRQGRAFF	TGTGCCAGCAGTGACCCAGGACGCCAAGGGCGGGCTTTCTTT
TRBD1	TRBV18	TRBJ2-5	.	CASSPGQGETQYF	TGTGCCAGCTCACCCGGACAGGGAGAGACCCAGTACTTC
.	TRBV7-8	TRBJ2-2	.	CASSLSENTGELFF	TGTGCCAGCAGCTTAAGCGAGAACACCGGGGAGCTGTTTTTT
TRBD1	TRBV5-1	TRBJ2-1	.	CASSLRDRPSYNEQFF	TGCGCCAGCAGCTTACGGGACAGGCCCTCCTACAATGAGCAGTTCTTC
.	TRBV4-1	TRBJ2-1	.	CASSPNYPTGNEQFF	TGCGCCAGCAGCCCAAACTACCCCACAGGCAATGAGCAGTTCTTC
.	TRBV5-6	TRBJ2-3	.	CAMMRGGYPDTQYF	TGTGCCATGATGAGAGGAGGATATCCAGATACGCAGTATTTT
TRBD2	TRBV9	TRBJ2-1	.	CASSVDGTSNNEQFF	TGTGCCAGCAGCGTAGATGGGACTAGCAATAATGAGCAGTTCTTC
TRBD1	TRBV27	TRBJ2-2	few	CASRGTRQGSPANTGELFF	TGTGCCAGCAGGGGGACGCGACAGGGTTCCCCTGCGAACACCGGGGAGCTGTTTTTT
.	TRBV6-5	TRBJ1-1	medium-sized	CASSYQGSTEAFF	TGTGCCAGCAGTTACCAGGGGTCGACTGAAGCTTTCTTT
.	TRBV7-9	TRBJ1-1	.	CASRRADEAFF	TGTGCCAGCAGGCGAGCAGATGAAGCTTTCTTT
TRBD2	TRBV18	TRBJ2-1	.	CASSPLSPISGKSSYNEQFF	TGTGCCAGCTCACCCTTATCTCCGATTAGCGGGAAGAGCTCCTACAATGAGCAGTTCTTC
TRBD1	TRBV18	TRBJ2-7	.	CASSPQGQGVSYEQYF	TGTGCCAGCTCACCACAGGGACAGGGAGTATCCTACGAGCAGTACTTC
.	TRBV30	TRBJ2-6	.	CACYGGGANVLTF	TGTGCCTGCTACGGAGGTGGGGCCAACGTCCTGACTTTC
TRBD1	TRBV18	TRBJ1-5	few	CASSPDRGRHQPQHF	TGTGCCAGCTCACCGGACAGGGGACGACATCAGCCCCAGCATTTT
.	TRBV29-1	TRBJ2-1	.	CSGGEAEQFF	TGCAGCGGGGGGGAAGCTGAGCAGTTCTTC
.	TRBV11-2	TRBJ2-7	.	CASSSLTGRGGYEQYF	TGTGCCAGCAGCTCGCTAACAGGCCGGGGAGGCTACGAGCAGTACTTC
TRBD1	TRBV4-1	TRBJ1-5	.	CASSQNAGTGSQPQHF	TGCGCCAGCAGCCAAAACGCCGGGACAGGGAGTCAGCCCCAGCATTTT
.	TRBV29-1	TRBJ2-4	.	CSGSPGGAQRYIQYF	TGCAGCGGGAGCCCAGGGGGGGCCCAACGGTACATTCAGTACTTC
TRBD1	TRBV5-4	TRBJ2-7	.	CASSNRGPYEQYF	TGTGCCAGCAGCAACAGGGGACCCTACGAGCAGTACTTC
.	TRBV11-2	TRBJ1-1	few	CASSLGTANTEAFF	TGTGCCAGCAGCTTAGGGACAGCGAACACTGAAGCTTTCTTT
.	TRBV29-1	TRBJ1-2	.	CSVEVPQGPGSYGYTF	TGCAGCGTTGAAGTCCCCCAGGGTCCAGGAAGCTATGGCTACACCTTC
.	TRBV20-1	TRBJ1-2	.	CSVRGGSSYTF	TGCAGTGTTAGGGGAGGGAGTTCCTACACCTTC